This T cell receptor beta chain was documented in a study of metastatic and nonmetastatic thyroid tumors. The wider study: The study looked at repertoires side by side in blood and in tumor or nodule tissue from malignant and benign thyroid patients.

Unmatched junction bases numbered 3, after V lost 1 base and J lost 7 bases. There are 15 residues in the CDR3. The germline V gene encodes CDR1 LGHNT and CDR2 FRNRAP. Not a single patient had been given any form of treatment at any point before undergoing thyroid surgery. TCRdb re-analyzed the PCR reads using MiXCR. The sample lists 12,000 or so clones; approximately 12% were seen once. Judged by abundance, this clone is medium-sized. Sequenced sample: blood. The chain joins TRBV12-5 to TRBJ2-2; TRBD1 matches 10 bases. The source of this sequence is a female donor with papillary thyroid cancer or a benign thyroid nodule (not recorded which). Some clones in this sample may be carry-over from other donors' samples. The DNA of the CDR3 is TGTGCTAGTGGTTTGGGACAGGGGGCTGGCGGGGAGCTGTTTTTT. As protein: CASGLGQGAGGELFF.